Each of the 24 T cell receptor beta chains below was sequenced from the same sample in a study of blood T cell repertoires in COVID-19. Using immunoSEQ multiplex PCR, the repertoire was profiled, and TCRdb retains in-frame clones only, with some absent. This table has some 77,000 clones, approximately 80% appearing once. The material sequenced was peripheral blood. The origin of the receptors is a man aged 70-80 years with acute or convalescent COVID-19.

This clone was detected only once. This sequence joins TRBV4-3 and TRBJ2-3, with a weak D call TRBD2 (6 bases). V lost 0 bases, J lost 0 bases, and 10 bases lay in between. Germline V gives CDR1 LGHNA, CDR2 YSLEER. The CDR3 contains 16 residues. CDR3 sequence (DNA): TGCGCCAGCAGCCAAGAAGGGACTCTAAGCACAGATACGCAGTATTTT. Protein: CASSQEGTLSTDTQYF.

The chain joins TRBV12-3 or TRBV12-4 to TRBJ1-2; 8 bases align to TRBD1. J gave up 4 bases and V 8 bases, and 3 bases lay outside the gene matches. The CDR3 extends over 12 amino acids. The CDR3 loop is CASHTGGYGYTF. CDR3 DNA sequence: TGTGCCAGCCATACAGGGGGCTATGGCTACACCTTC.

This chain connects TRBV12-3 or TRBV12-4 to TRBJ2-5, with D possibly TRBD1 on 5 matching bases. This CDR3 spans 12 amino acids. Trimming pared 8 bases from V and 2 bases from J, leaving 9 bases between. The DNA for the CDR3 is TGTGCCAGCCAGGGCTTTCAAGAGACCCAGTACTTC. This translates into CASQGFQETQYF.

V and J are TRBV29-1 and TRBJ2-3; 10 bases align to TRBD2. The CDR3 totals 17 residues. The J segment lost 2 bases and the V segment lost 6 bases, leaving 14 bases of the junction unmatched. Germline CDR1 and CDR2: SQVTM and ANQGSEA. CDR3 loop: CSVRQLLAGYFTDTQYF. The CDR3 DNA reads as TGCAGCGTAAGACAACTACTAGCGGGGTATTTCACAGATACGCAGTATTTT.

The count of this clone is one. The V and J genes are TRBV4-3 and TRBJ2-3; 7 bases match TRBD1. The length of the CDR3 is 15 residues. Trimming removed 2 bases from V and 5 bases from J; junction bases left unmatched: 7. Germline-derived CDR1 and CDR2 are LGHNA and YSLEER. The CDR3 loop is CASSQPGGNGDTQYF. In DNA form, the CDR3 reads TGCGCCAGCAGCCAACCAGGGGGAAACGGAGATACGCAGTATTTT.

The rearrangement links TRBV6-2 or TRBV6-3 to TRBJ2-6; D is undetermined. The ends were cut back, 3 bases at V and 1 base at J, with 10 bases in the middle. CDR3 length: 16 residues. CDR1 is MNHEY, CDR2 SVGEGT, per germline. CDR3 sequence reads: CASSYPQWSGANVLTF. CDR3 sequence (DNA): TGTGCCAGCAGTTATCCCCAGTGGTCTGGGGCCAACGTCCTGACTTTC.

This chain links TRBV20-1 with TRBJ2-7, with 8 bases matching TRBD2. J was trimmed by 2 bases and V by 3 bases; bases with no gene match: 9. The CDR3 contains 15 residues. From germline, CDR1 is DFQATT and CDR2 SNEGSKA (reference sequence). The CDR3 sequence: CSASFWGSGTYEQYF. As DNA, the CDR3 is TGCAGTGCTAGTTTTTGGGGTAGCGGGACCTACGAGCAGTACTTC.

The gene calls are TRBV4-2 and TRBJ2-5; D not resolved. This CDR3 comprises 13 residues. Trimming pared 0 bases from V and 3 bases from J, leaving 5 bases between. Germline V gene data show CDR1 as LGHNA and CDR2 as YNFKEQ. The CDR3: CASSQDIEETQYF. The CDR3 DNA reads as TGTGCCAGCAGCCAAGATATAGAAGAGACCCAGTACTTC.

The chain employs TRBV9 and TRBJ2-5; D unclear. Germline V gives CDR1 SGDLS, CDR2 YYNGEE. This CDR3 has 13 residues. V was pared by 0 bases and J by 3 bases, with 6 bases between. The CDR3 spells CASSVVGEETQYF. CDR3 DNA sequence: TGTGCCAGCAGCGTAGTGGGCGAAGAGACCCAGTACTTC.

The chain uses TRBV6-4 and TRBJ1-2; D uncertain. CDR3 size: 13 residues. The V end lost 2 bases, the J end lost 1 base, and 5 bases lay between the germline ends. Germline V gene lookup returns CDR1 MRHNA and CDR2 SNTAGT. The CDR3 reads CASSDQFNYGYTF. The CDR3 region has the DNA TGTGCCAGCAGTGACCAGTTTAACTATGGCTACACCTTC.

V gene TRBV5-1 combines with J gene TRBJ2-2; D perhaps matches TRBD2 (5 bases). Germline loops: CDR1 SGHRS, CDR2 YFSETQ. The V gene lost 0 bases and the J gene lost 12 bases, with 9 bases spanning the gap. The CDR3 consists of 12 residues. The CDR3 coding sequence is TGCGCCAGCAGCTTGGAGGAGGAAAAGCTGTTTTTT. As protein: CASSLEEEKLFF.

This clone is a singleton in its sample. The chain carries TRBV6-5 and TRBJ1-1, with D possibly matching TRBD1 (5 bases). The CDR3 contains 15 residues. V lost 6 bases and J 4 bases, leaving 18 bases between the germline ends. Germline V gene lookup returns CDR1 MNHEY and CDR2 SVGAGI. DNA of the CDR3: TGTGCCAGCAGCGCCGAAGGGGCGGGGGGCACTGAAGCTTTCTTT. Protein product: CASSAEGAGGTEAFF.

V gene TRBV3-1 (or the pseudogene TRBV3-2) combines with J gene TRBJ1-2, with 7 bases fitting TRBD1. Looked up from germline, CDR1 is LGHDT and CDR2 is YNNKEL (reference sequence). V dropped 0 bases and J dropped 0; count of bases not matched to a gene: 4. This CDR3 is 16 amino acids long. CDR3 nucleotides: TGTGCCAGCAGCCAAGACCGGGACAGATCTAACTATGGCTACACCTTC. Its translation is CASSQDRDRSNYGYTF.

The chain links TRBV4-2 to TRBJ2-1, with unresolved D. The germline V gene encodes CDR1 LGHNA and CDR2 YNFKEQ. CDR3 length: 13 residues. V was clipped by 1 base and J by 3 bases, with 4 bases between them. CDR3 DNA: TGTGCCAGCAGCCAAGGCAGCTACAATGAGCAGTTCTTC. Amino acid sequence: CASSQGSYNEQFF.

This chain connects TRBV10-3 to TRBJ1-5, with unresolved D. The CDR3 is made up of 15 amino acids. Germline V lookup: CDR1 ENHRY, CDR2 SYGVKD. Trimming shortened V by 5 bases and J by 2 bases, and 13 bases separated the two germline ends. The CDR3 DNA follows: TGTGCCATCAGTCCGGGATTCATTGGCAATCAGCCCCAGCATTTT. Protein sequence: CAISPGFIGNQPQHF.

The chain is built from TRBV19 and TRBJ2-3, with D possibly matching TRBD1 (5 bases). Germline-derived CDR1 and CDR2 are LNHDA and SQIVND (reference sequence). The CDR3 contains 12 residues. Trimming removed 6 bases at V and 5 bases at J, with 9 bases between. In nucleotides, the CDR3 is TGTGCCAGTAGCGACAGAAAAGATACGCAGTATTTT. It translates to CASSDRKDTQYF.

The genes are TRBV5-1 and TRBJ1-1; D unresolved. The ends were cut back, 4 bases at V and 1 base at J, with 11 bases in the middle. The CDR3 spans 14 residues. CDR1 and CDR2 from the germline V gene are SGHRS and YFSETQ. The CDR3 DNA reads as TGCGCCAGCAGCCAGACAATGGAGAACACTGAAGCTTTCTTT. This encodes CASSQTMENTEAFF.

The gene calls are TRBV3-1 (or the pseudogene TRBV3-2) and TRBJ2-1, with TRBD2 identical over 7 bases. CDR3 size: 13 residues. Losses at the gene ends were 4 bases for V and 8 bases for J; bases not matched to a gene: 5. The V gene's germline CDR1 is LGHDT and CDR2 YNNKEL (reference sequence). CDR3 protein: CASSLGLDHEQFF. The CDR3 bases are TGTGCCAGCAGCCTTGGACTAGATCATGAGCAGTTCTTC.

This clone turned up a few times. The chain carries TRBV28 and TRBJ1-5; 7 nucleotides agree with TRBD1. J gave up 0 bases and V 4 bases, and 3 bases lay outside the gene matches. Germline CDR1 MDHEN, CDR2 SYDVKM. The CDR3 contains 15 residues. Here the CDR3 DNA reads TGTGCCAGCAGTTCGGACAGGACTAGCAATCAGCCCCAGCATTTT. As protein: CASSSDRTSNQPQHF.

The gene calls are TRBV18 and TRBJ2-5; 9 nucleotides agree with TRBD2. J gave up 1 base and V 6 bases, and 3 bases lay outside the gene matches. Germline V gene data show CDR1 as KGHSH and CDR2 as LQKENI. The CDR3 is made up of 14 amino acids. CDR3 sequence: CASSVAGAQETQYF. In DNA form, the CDR3 reads TGTGCCAGCTCCGTAGCGGGAGCCCAAGAGACCCAGTACTTC.

The V and J genes are TRBV5-1 and TRBJ2-3; D gene uncertain. This CDR3 is 14 amino acids long. The V end was cut by 2 bases, the J end by 0 bases, with 7 bases between. Germline CDR1 reads SGHRS; CDR2 reads YFSETQ. The CDR3 reads CASSLRASTDTQYF. CDR3 coding DNA: TGCGCCAGCAGCTTACGAGCGAGCACAGATACGCAGTATTTT.

CDR3 sequence: CATSDPVYGYTF. The DNA of the CDR3 is TGTGCCACCAGTGACCCAGTCTATGGCTACACCTTC. The chain recombines TRBV24-1 with TRBJ1-2, with D unresolved. Germline V gene data show CDR1 as KGHDR and CDR2 as SFDVKD. Trimming cost V 4 bases and J 4 bases, with 6 bases left between them. This CDR3 has 12 residues.

This clone came up once. One end of the junction does not line up with germline, which may come from a read error. The chain combines TRBV3-1 (or the pseudogene TRBV3-2) with TRBJ2-4, with 12 nucleotides matching TRBD2. There are 16 residues in the CDR3. Per the germline V gene, CDR1 is LGHDT and CDR2 is YNNKEL (reference sequence). This chain's CDR3 is CASSQRLAGAGATPYF. The CDR3 DNA follows: TGTGCCAGCAGCCAACGACTAGCGGGGGCGGGAGCTACGCCGTATTTT.

The rearrangement links TRBV19 to TRBJ1-4, with 8 bases lining up with TRBD1. CDR1 and CDR2 from the germline V gene are LNHDA and SQIVND (reference sequence). V lost 5 bases to trimming and J lost 8 bases; unmatched junction nucleotides: 7. The CDR3 extends over 14 amino acids. Here the CDR3 reads CASSLTGVREKLFF. The CDR3 DNA reads as TGTGCCAGTAGTCTGACAGGGGTGAGGGAAAAACTGTTTTTT.